The 2 T cell receptor beta chains below were found in one sample sequenced in a study of shared clonotypes between healthy human individuals. Clones were read by immunoSEQ multiplex PCR, and TCRdb kept only the in-frame ones, dropping some. Among about 1.5 million clones listed, approximately 98% were seen once. The material sequenced was naive CD4+ T cells sorted from blood. Subset indicated: CD45RA+ positively selected. The receptor source for this set is a man younger than 40 in good health.

CDR3 in amino acids: CASSLRQLTDTQYF. In DNA form, the CDR3 reads TGTGCCAGCAGTCTTCGGCAGCTCACAGATACGCAGTATTTT. The rearrangement uses TRBV28 and TRBJ2-3; D call uncertain. The V and J ends lost 5 bases and 2 bases respectively, with 11 bases between them. CDR3 size: 14 residues. Germline V CDR1 and CDR2: MDHEN, SYDVKM.

The V call is TRBV9, the J call TRBJ1-5; D not resolved. This CDR3 comprises 14 residues. Germline V gene sequence: CDR1 SGDLS, CDR2 YYNGEE. The ends were cut back, 3 bases at V and 3 bases at J, with 10 bases in the middle. Here the CDR3 DNA reads TGTGCCAGCAGCGGAAACGGATTCAATCAGCCCCAGCATTTT. The encoded protein is CASSGNGFNQPQHF.